This paragraph reports one T cell receptor (beta chain). This entry comes from a study of technical replicates of blood from a handful of donors. This CDR3 region has 14 residues. Germline-derived CDR1 and CDR2 are MRHNA and SNTAGT. V lost 0 bases and J 8 bases, leaving 10 bases between the germline ends. Some clones are missing from TCRdb's copy, which holds only in-frame ones; the method was immunoSEQ multiplex PCR. The data show 68,000 or so clones, with roughly nine tenths seen just once and about 0.38% held by the top ten. The chain has TRBV6-4 and TRBJ2-2; no definite D call. This sequence was found in a human donor in good health. Sequencing was performed on T cells isolated from PBMCs. This chain's CDR3 is CASSDSGPGGELFF. The DNA of the CDR3 is TGTGCCAGCAGTGACTCTGGCCCCGGGGGGGAGCTGTTTTTT.